Listed here are 6 T cell receptor beta chains from one sample, sequenced in a study of metastatic and nonmetastatic thyroid tumors. Patients underwent thyroid surgery, and none had received any treatment before it. TCRdb reanalyzed the PCR reads via MiXCR. The sample records over 30,000 clones, roughly a sixth being singletons. Sequencing used blood. All receptors derive from a male donor with papillary thyroid cancer or a benign thyroid nodule (not recorded which). Some clones in this sample may be carry-over from other donors' samples.

There are many counts of this clone. This chain connects TRBV11-2 to TRBJ2-7; D is possibly TRBD1 (5 bases). From germline, CDR1 is SGHAT and CDR2 FQNNGV. Deletions cut 0 bases from V and 6 bases from J, with 24 bases between. The CDR3 extends over 18 amino acids. CDR3 loop: CASSLDSRVGYLRGEQYF. Written as DNA, the CDR3 is TGTGCCAGCAGCTTAGATTCTCGGGTCGGATACTTAAGGGGCGAGCAGTACTTC.

The V call is TRBV6-1, the J call TRBJ2-7, with 14 bases fitting TRBD2. The germline CDR1 and CDR2 sequences are MNHNS and SASEGT. The length of the CDR3 is 15 residues. Trimming cost V 4 bases and J 2 bases; bases outside gene matches: 1. CDR3 coding DNA: TGTGCCAGCAGTGTGGGACTAGCGGGGGCCTACGAGCAGTACTTC. It translates to CASSVGLAGAYEQYF.

This clone was seen repeatedly, ten times or more. J is TRBJ2-1 and V is TRBV20-1, with 10 nucleotides matching TRBD1. CDR3 length: 12 amino acids. Germline CDR1 and CDR2: DFQATT and SNEGSKA (reference sequence). The CDR3 region has the DNA TGCAAAATGGACAGGGGGATCAATGAGCAGTTCTTC. This codes for CKMDRGINEQFF.

This clone is classed as medium-sized. The chain employs TRBV12-3 or TRBV12-4 and TRBJ2-2; D possibly uses TRBD1 or TRBD2 (6 bases each). Between the trimmed V and J ends, which lost 11 bases and 1 base, there was a span of 23 bases. This CDR3 has 17 residues. The chain's CDR3 is CACWMVGGRENTGELFF. The CDR3 DNA reads as TGTGCCTGTTGGATGGTGGGGGGCCGAGAGAACACCGGGGAGCTGTTTTTT.

This clone was detected many times. The J gene is TRBJ2-5, the V gene TRBV3-1; TRBD2 is a possible D gene (6 bases). CDR3 length equals 14 residues. Trimming pared 5 bases from V and 2 bases from J, leaving 12 bases between. CDR1 and CDR2 from the germline V gene are LGHDT and YNNKEL (reference sequence). The CDR3 protein is CASSSDYQQETQYF. The DNA of the CDR3 is TGTGCCAGCAGCTCGGACTACCAACAAGAGACCCAGTACTTC.

This clone has only a few counts. The chain links TRBV6-2 or TRBV6-3 to TRBJ2-1, with D possibly being TRBD1 (5 bases). Germline assignment: CDR1 MNHEY and CDR2 SVGEGT. V was pared by 7 bases and J by 0 bases, with 16 bases between. The CDR3 consists of 16 residues. CDR3 protein: CASIRAYRYSYNEQFF. Written as DNA, the CDR3 is TGTGCCAGCATTCGAGCCTACAGGTACTCCTACAATGAGCAGTTCTTC.